Sequencing of this T cell receptor beta chain was carried out in a study of patients and donors after allogeneic stem cell transplantation. Using its own MiXCR run on the RT-PCR reads, TCRdb lists one record per CDR3 protein. The sample lists about 410,000 distinct CDR3 sequences; around 16% were seen once. This clonotype was found a few times. From germline, CDR1 is MGHRA and CDR2 YSYEKL. CDR3 length: 18 residues. The V end lost 0 bases, the J end lost 0 bases, and 15 bases lay between the germline ends. The chain has TRBV4-1 and TRBJ2-1; maybe TRBD2 (6 bases). The clonotype originates from a human donor who was either an allogeneic HSCT recipient or a stem cell or donor lymphocyte infusion donor (not recorded which). It is not recorded whose cells these are; they may come from a transplant donor. The sequencing input was blood, either unsorted or a sorted T cell fraction (not recorded which). CDR3 coding DNA: TGCGCCAGCAGCCAAGAAGGAACGGGAGCGAGCTCCTACAATGAGCAGTTCTTC. Translation gives CASSQEGTGASSYNEQFF.